This T cell receptor beta chain came from a study of T cell responses to AZD1222 COVID-19 vaccine. The overall study: Recipients boosted at about 4 weeks or about 12 weeks are pooled. General study points: Repertoire sampling was restricted to post-peak T cell response timepoints.

As concerns this clone: Its antigen is currently unknown.

Trimming took 5 bases from V and 5 from J; bases not matched to a gene: 9. Germline V gene sequence: CDR1 MDHEN, CDR2 SYDVKM. The CDR3 extends over 16 amino acids. The table came from immunoSEQ multiplex PCR; TCRdb's copy has only in-frame clones and leaves some out. This sample has about 120,000 clones; approximately 87% occur once, and the top ten carry 12%. Specimen: peripheral blood, collected on day 0 of AZD1222 vaccination. This sequence was found in an adult in good health. V and J are TRBV28 and TRBJ2-1; 10 positions agree with TRBD2. The CDR3 bases are TGTGCCAGCAGTCCCTCATGGACTAGCGGTAACAATGAGCAGTTCTTC. Its protein product is CASSPSWTSGNNEQFF.